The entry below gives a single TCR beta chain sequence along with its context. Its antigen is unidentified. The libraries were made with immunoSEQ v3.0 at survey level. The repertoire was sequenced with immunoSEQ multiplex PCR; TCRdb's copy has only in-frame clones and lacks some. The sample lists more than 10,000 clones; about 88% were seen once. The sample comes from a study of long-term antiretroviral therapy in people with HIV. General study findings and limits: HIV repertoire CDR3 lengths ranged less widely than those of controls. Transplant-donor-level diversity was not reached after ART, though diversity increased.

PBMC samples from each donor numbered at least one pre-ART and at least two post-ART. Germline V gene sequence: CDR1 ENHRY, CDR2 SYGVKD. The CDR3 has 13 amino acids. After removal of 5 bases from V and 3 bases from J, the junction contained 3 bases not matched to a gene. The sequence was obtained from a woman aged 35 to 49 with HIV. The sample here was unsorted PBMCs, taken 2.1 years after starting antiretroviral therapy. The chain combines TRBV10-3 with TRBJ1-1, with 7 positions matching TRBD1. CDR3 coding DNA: TGTGCCATCAGTACAGGGGTTGACACTGAAGCTTTCTTT. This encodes CAISTGVDTEAFF.